One sample yielded the 11 T cell receptor beta chains listed below, sequenced in a study of cytomegalovirus exposure and HLA in healthy donors. Use of 60 Vbeta and 13 Jbeta primers characterized the PCR. The data were produced by immunoSEQ multiplex PCR, yet TCRdb's version contains in-frame clones alone and is incomplete. This sample has 150,000 to 160,000 clones; less than 85% occur once, and the top ten carry about 6.4%. The sequenced material came from PBMCs. The receptors stem from a woman in her 50s in good health and CMV-seropositive.

The chain employs TRBV7-3 and TRBJ2-1; 12 bases are shared with TRBD1. V was clipped by 6 bases and J by 8 bases; unmatched bases: 8. Germline V gene data show CDR1 as SGHTA and CDR2 as FQGTGA. The CDR3 consists of 15 residues. Here the CDR3 DNA reads TGTGCCAGCAGTTCGGGGACAGGGGGCCTCGATGAGCAGTTCTTC. Amino acid sequence: CASSSGTGGLDEQFF.

The chain employs TRBV4-3 and TRBJ2-7; a weak D match, TRBD2 (5 bases). From germline, CDR1 is LGHNA and CDR2 YSLEER. The CDR3 consists of 13 residues. Trimming took off 0 bases at V and 9 bases at J, with 12 bases between the two ends. CDR3 in amino acids: CASSQDLGSRQYF. The CDR3 DNA follows: TGCGCCAGCAGCCAAGATTTGGGGAGCAGGCAGTACTTC.

The chain employs TRBV11-2 and TRBJ2-7, with 10 nucleotides matching TRBD1. The germline gives CDR1 SGHAT, CDR2 FQNNGV. The CDR3 has 16 amino acids. J was trimmed by 3 bases and V by 2 bases; bases with no gene match: 7. CDR3 nucleotides: TGTGCCAGCAGCTTAAGCCCGGGACAGGGGTTCTACGAGCAGTACTTC. It specifies CASSLSPGQGFYEQYF.

The V gene is TRBV7-2, the J gene TRBJ1-2, with D uncertain. This CDR3 contains 15 residues. V was clipped by 1 base and J by 0 bases, with 9 bases between them. From germline, CDR1 is SGHTA and CDR2 FQGNSA. As DNA, the CDR3 is TGTGCCAGCAGCTTAGATTGGCAGACTAACTATGGCTACACCTTC. It encodes CASSLDWQTNYGYTF.

The rearrangement links TRBV7-9 to TRBJ2-4, with TRBD2 identical over 11 bases. This CDR3 is built from 16 residues. The germline CDR1 and CDR2 sequences are SEHNR and FQNEAQ (reference sequence). V shed 1 base and J 7 bases; nucleotides not matched to a gene: 6. This CDR3 reads CASSLVASGGYNIQYF. CDR3 DNA sequence: TGTGCCAGCAGCTTAGTTGCTAGCGGGGGGTACAACATTCAGTACTTC.

This chain links TRBV29-1 with TRBJ2-3; 9 positions agree with TRBD2. Germline loops: CDR1 SQVTM, CDR2 ANQGSEA. With 3 bases clipped from V and 2 bases from J, the junction kept 6 bases outside the gene matches. This CDR3 is built from 15 residues. CDR3 region: CSVDPLAGLTDTQYF. The CDR3 bases are TGCAGCGTTGACCCCCTAGCGGGGCTCACAGATACGCAGTATTTT.

This clone came up a few times. J is TRBJ1-1 and V is TRBV28; 7 nucleotides line up with TRBD1. The CDR3 consists of 14 residues. Germline values: CDR1 MDHEN, CDR2 SYDVKM. V trimming: 6 bases; J trimming: 11 bases; junction bases outside the gene matches: 15. The CDR3 reads CASRPKGARVSAFF. The CDR3, as DNA: TGTGCCAGCAGACCTAAGGGGGCGCGCGTTTCTGCTTTCTTT. The complete variable domain, with remaining parts taken from reference TRBV28 and TRBJ1-1, reads DVKVTQSSRYLVKRTGEKVFLECVQDMDHENMFWYRQDPGLGLRLIYFSYDVKMKEKGDIPEGYSVSREKKERFSLILESASTNQTSMYLCASRPKGARVSAFFGQGTRLTVV.

This clone was seen more than once but under ten times. This chain connects TRBV11-2 to TRBJ2-7; TRBD2 matches at 7 bases. Germline-derived CDR1 and CDR2 are SGHAT and FQNNGV. V shed 3 bases, J shed 2 bases, and the junction held 7 bases outside the gene matches. The CDR3 consists of 15 residues. For the CDR3, the DNA is TGTGCCAGCAGCTTCGGGGGGACGGTTACCTACGAGCAGTACTTC. This sequence encodes CASSFGGTVTYEQYF.

This sequence joins TRBV28 and TRBJ2-5; no definite D call. The germline V gene has CDR1 MDHEN and CDR2 SYDVKM. The CDR3 has 13 residues. With 6 bases removed from V and 14 bases from J, the gap between germline ends came to 22 bases. CDR3 region: CASRLTPQSQVYF. The CDR3 nucleotides read TGTGCCAGCAGGCTAACCCCACAGAGTCAGGTCTACTTC.

The V call is TRBV9, the J call TRBJ1-6; no definite D call. The CDR3 length is 16 residues. Looked up from germline, CDR1 is SGDLS and CDR2 is YYNGEE. Trimming pared 0 bases from V and 6 bases from J, leaving 13 bases between. The CDR3, as DNA: TGTGCCAGCAGCGTAGACGGCGGGAACCCTAATTCACCCCTCCACTTT. It is translated as CASSVDGGNPNSPLHF.

Concerning this clone itself: The junction departs from germline at one end; a sequencing error may be responsible. Other DNA sequences from this sample encode an identical CDR3 as well. This chain uses TRBV7-8 with TRBJ1-2; 7 nucleotides line up with TRBD1. The CDR3 runs to 15 residues. CDR1 SGHVS and CDR2 FQNEAQ come from the germline V gene. This chain's CDR3 is CASSLAVGTAYGYTF. Written as DNA, the CDR3 is TGCGCCAGCAGCTTAGCTGTCGGGACAGCGTATGGCTACACCTTC.